There are a few counts of the clone carrying this T cell receptor (beta chain). The data originate from a study of T-cell reconstitution after alpha-beta-depleted transplantation in children. The CDR3 consists of 17 residues. CDR1 MNHEY and CDR2 SVGAGI come from the germline V gene. V was shortened by 2 bases and J by 0 bases, with 16 bases between the two germline ends. Unique molecular identifiers were incorporated into the prepared TCRbeta library. TCRdb re-called the PCR reads through MiXCR, storing one row per CDR3 protein. The data contain about 500,000 distinct CDR3 sequences, around a third of them singletons.

The origin of this receptor is a human donor who donated a stem cell graft to a child with aplastic anemia. The material was PBMCs from the stem cell graft donor, obtained from the stem cell graft. V gene TRBV6-5 combines with J gene TRBJ2-5; TRBD2 is a possible D gene (6 bases). CDR3: CASSYVVDPGDQETQYF. DNA of the CDR3: TGTGCCAGCAGTTACGTTGTGGACCCGGGGGACCAAGAGACCCAGTACTTC.